This T cell receptor beta chain came from a study of a mutant IDH1 vaccine in newly diagnosed glioma. For the study at large: First vaccine doses came 4-6 weeks after radiotherapy alone, or with temozolomide cycles. Patients had received radiotherapy, temozolomide, or both previously, most receiving both.

Germline CDR1 and CDR2: SGHVS and FQNEAQ. There are 16 residues in the CDR3. Trimming shortened V by 10 bases and J by 1 base, and 17 bases separated the two germline ends. TCRdb's table, derived via immunoSEQ multiplex PCR, lists solely in-frame clones and lacks some. The table includes about 35,000 clones, 80% detected once. To note about this clone: The antigen is not known.

The sample's time point: week 11, during vaccination. A single vaccine dose contained 300 ug of mutant IDH1 20-mer peptide, and topical imiquimod was used with it. The rearrangement uses TRBV7-8 and TRBJ2-6; unclear D gene. This sequence originates from a woman aged 30 to 39 with glioma. Some clones in this sample may be carry-over from other donors' samples. The source was peripheral blood mononuclear cells (PBMCs), collected from a glioma patient whose treatment included an IDH1 peptide vaccine. DNA of the CDR3: TGTGCCACCCCGCCATTAGGCCGATCTGGGGCCAACGTCCTGACTTTC. Encoded protein: CATPPLGRSGANVLTF.